A selection of T cell receptor beta chains follows, all from one sample in a study of blood T cell repertoires in COVID-19. Profiled with immunoSEQ multiplex PCR; TCRdb holds only in-frame clones, not every one. The sample lists around 59,000 clones, 80% to 90% occurring once. Source material: peripheral blood. Receptors were obtained from a man in his sixties with acute or convalescent COVID-19. Each CDR3 is given with its conserved first and last residue. D genes are given only for firm matches. Some rows have no size entry. The others give once, few or many, or a class for an expanded clone.

DNA	CDR3	size	D	V	J
TGTGCCAGCGAGAATGAAAAACTGTTTTTT	CASENEKLFF	-	-	TRBV2	TRBJ1-4
TGTGCCAGTAAACCGTACGACGACAGGGGTTCGTTAGACTATGGCTACACCTTC	CASKPYDDRGSLDYGYTF	-	TRBD1	TRBV19	TRBJ1-2
TGTGCCTGGAGTTCTCCAGACCGGGGCACTGAAGCTTTCTTT	CAWSSPDRGTEAFF	-	-	TRBV30	TRBJ1-1
TGTGCTAGTGGAACGGGGAAGGTGGGCACTGAAGCTTTCTTT	CASGTGKVGTEAFF	-	-	TRBV12-5	TRBJ1-1
TGTGCCAGCAGCTTAACGGGAGCCAATGAGCAGTTCTTC	CASSLTGANEQFF	-	-	TRBV11-3	TRBJ2-1
TGTGCCAGCAGTTTTTGGGACCGCGGGGACGGGGACGAGCAGTACTTC	CASSFWDRGDGDEQYF	-	-	TRBV28	TRBJ2-7
TGTGCTAGCAGCTTAGGACTAGCGGGAGGAGAGGAGACCCAGTACTTC	CASSLGLAGGEETQYF	-	TRBD2	TRBV7-7	TRBJ2-5
TGTGCCAGCAGACGGTCGGGAACATCGAACACCGGGGAGCTGTTTTTT	CASRRSGTSNTGELFF	-	-	TRBV2	TRBJ2-2
TGTGCCAGCAGCCTCGGGAGATCTCAGGGCAATGAGCAGTTCTTC	CASSLGRSQGNEQFF	-	-	TRBV11-1	TRBJ2-1
TGCAGCGTTGGCGGGACCTCCTTTTACGGAGCTTTCTTT	CSVGGTSFYGAFF	-	-	TRBV29-1	TRBJ1-1
TGTGCCAGCGCCTCGGTGACTAGAGGCACCGGGGAGCTGTTTTTT	CASASVTRGTGELFF	-	-	TRBV9	TRBJ2-2
TGCGCCAGCAGCGCGCGAGGGGGCTATAATTCACCCCTCCACTTT	CASSARGGYNSPLHF	once	-	TRBV5-1	TRBJ1-6
TGTGCCAGTAGTATTTCGGGGTTGAACACTGAAGCTTTCTTT	CASSISGLNTEAFF	-	-	TRBV19	TRBJ1-1
TGTGCCAGTAGTGTATTACTAGCGGAGATGGGGGATGAGCAGTTCTTC	CASSVLLAEMGDEQFF	-	TRBD2	TRBV19	TRBJ2-1
TGTGCCAGCAGTAGCCCTCGACAGTTACCCTACTATGGCTACACCTTC	CASSSPRQLPYYGYTF	-	-	TRBV27	TRBJ1-2
TGTGCCAGCAGCTTAGGACAGGTCAGCACAGATACGCAGTATTTT	CASSLGQVSTDTQYF	-	-	TRBV11-1	TRBJ2-3
TGTGCCAGCAGCCGACTAGCCAACACCGGGGAGCTGTTTTTT	CASSRLANTGELFF	-	TRBD2	TRBV6-5	TRBJ2-2
TGCGCCAGCACGACAGGGCGCGGCTACACCTTC	CASTTGRGYTF	-	TRBD1	TRBV10-2	TRBJ1-2
TGTGCCAGCAGCCAAAGGAGACAGGGCGCAGATACGCAGTATTTT	CASSQRRQGADTQYF	-	TRBD1	TRBV3-1/TRBV3-2	TRBJ2-3
TGTGCCAGCAGCTCGCCGGACAGGGTCAGTGAAGCTTTCTTT	CASSSPDRVSEAFF	-	TRBD1	TRBV5-4	TRBJ1-1
TGTGCCAGTAGTGTCGTAATGGGACTCTCCTACAATGAGCAGTTCTTC	CASSVVMGLSYNEQFF	-	-	TRBV19	TRBJ2-1
TGTGCCAGCAGCTTGGGTGGTAGTTCGGGCCAAGAGACCCAGTACTTC	CASSLGGSSGQETQYF	-	-	TRBV5-4	TRBJ2-5
TGCGCCAGCAGCCAAGGGTTTCAAGCGGGGGGAGCTTTCTTT	CASSQGFQAGGAFF	-	-	TRBV4-1	TRBJ1-1
TGTGCCAGCAGCCACATTAACAGGGCGGACTATGGCTACACCTTC	CASSHINRADYGYTF	-	-	TRBV14	TRBJ1-2
TGTGCCTGGAGTCCGAGGGTTGGCTACACCTTC	CAWSPRVGYTF	-	-	TRBV30	TRBJ1-2
TGTGCCAGCAGTCCCAACAGGGCAGGGGAGCCTGGAAACACCATATATTTT	CASSPNRAGEPGNTIYF	-	-	TRBV28	TRBJ1-3
TGCGCCAGCAGCTCCCAGGGCTCAGATACGCAGTATTTT	CASSSQGSDTQYF	-	-	TRBV5-1	TRBJ2-3
TGCGCCAGCAGCTTGGCCCAGACAGGGAGTGAGCAGTTCTTC	CASSLAQTGSEQFF	-	TRBD1	TRBV5-1	TRBJ2-1
TGTGCCAGCAGTCAATCTAGCGTATTCTACAATGAGCAGTTCTTC	CASSQSSVFYNEQFF	once	-	TRBV6-6	TRBJ2-1
TGTGCCAGCAGTTTTATAGGACAGGGGATTCAGCCCCAGCATTTT	CASSFIGQGIQPQHF	-	TRBD1	TRBV28	TRBJ1-5
TGTGCCACCAGCAGAGATCCAGCGCTTAGCACAGATACGCAGTATTTT	CATSRDPALSTDTQYF	once	-	TRBV15	TRBJ2-3
TGTGCCAGCAGCTTAGGGGGAGCGCTGTACGAGCAGTACTTC	CASSLGGALYEQYF	once	-	TRBV5-6	TRBJ2-7
TGTGCCAGCAGCCGCGGACTAGCGGGAGGGCCACAGAAAGAGCAGTACTTC	CASSRGLAGGPQKEQYF	-	TRBD2	TRBV7-9	TRBJ2-7
TGTGCCAGCTCACAACAGGGGGCAGCTAACTATGGCTACACCTTC	CASSQQGAANYGYTF	-	TRBD1	TRBV18	TRBJ1-2
TGTGCCAGCAGTTCTCCCGGGACAGGGGGCCGGGACACTGAAGCTTTCTTT	CASSSPGTGGRDTEAFF	-	TRBD1	TRBV28	TRBJ1-1
TGCGCCAGCAGCTTGGGGGACAGGAAGAGGACTGAAGCTTTCTTT	CASSLGDRKRTEAFF	once	TRBD1	TRBV5-1	TRBJ1-1
TGTGCCAGCAGTGAGCCCGGGGGAAGCAATCAGCCCCAGCATTTT	CASSEPGGSNQPQHF	-	-	TRBV25-1	TRBJ1-5
TGTGCCACCAGCGGCCTTTACGGGAGCGGAGAGACCCAGTACTTC	CATSGLYGSGETQYF	-	-	TRBV15	TRBJ2-5
TGTGCCAGCGGTCCGAGCTCCTATAATTCACCCCTCCACTTT	CASGPSSYNSPLHF	-	-	TRBV2	TRBJ1-6
TGTGCCAGCAGCCCCGCACAGGGGGCGATCGCTAACTATGGCTACACCTTC	CASSPAQGAIANYGYTF	-	TRBD1	TRBV7-3	TRBJ1-2
TGTGCCAGCGGGGGCCTAGCGGGCCGCTCCTACGAGCAGTACTTC	CASGGLAGRSYEQYF	-	TRBD2	TRBV27	TRBJ2-7
TGTGCCAGCAGCTACCGGACTCCTTACTCTGGAAACACCATATATTTT	CASSYRTPYSGNTIYF	-	-	TRBV11-2	TRBJ1-3